Listed below are T cell receptor beta chains from one sample, sequenced in a study of blood T cell repertoires in COVID-19. Profiling relied on immunoSEQ multiplex PCR, and the TCRdb table lists in-frame clones only, not all of them. The data contain tens of thousands of clones, 80% to 90% of them singletons. The sample consisted of peripheral blood. Receptors originate from a woman aged 55-70 years with acute or convalescent COVID-19. The conserved cysteine and the conserved F or W are not part of the CDR3 here.

CDR3aa | j_gene | v_gene
ASTPSRSQPQH | TRBJ1-5 | TRBV6-5
ASSRLGGRGYT | TRBJ1-2 | TRBV3-1/TRBV3-2
ASNTGVRETQY | TRBJ2-5 | TRBV6-5
ASSQDNQRHTEAF | TRBJ1-1 | TRBV4-2
ASSYDNQGQPQH | TRBJ1-5 | TRBV6-6
ASSIDRGQADGYT | TRBJ1-2 | TRBV19
ASSEGREEDYGYT | TRBJ1-2 | TRBV21-1
ASSIGGQGPYEQY | TRBJ2-7 | TRBV19
ASSYTSSYEQY | TRBJ2-7 | TRBV7-8
ASTLAGSGGYT | TRBJ1-2 | TRBV5-4
ASSFETATHEKLF | TRBJ1-4 | TRBV5-5
ASSDTVGQGRNEQY | TRBJ2-7 | TRBV25-1
ATSPREGSNEQF | TRBJ2-1 | TRBV15
ASSTRGTNEKLF | TRBJ1-4 | TRBV3-1/TRBV3-2
ASSNAQGAYTEAF | TRBJ1-1 | TRBV5-4
ASSQNSGRGSYNEQF | TRBJ2-1 | TRBV3-1/TRBV3-2
ASSYVTGGTYEQY | TRBJ2-7 | TRBV6-5
ASSQPGGEKLF | TRBJ1-4 | TRBV4-2
ASSLIQGNNSPLH | TRBJ1-6 | TRBV7-2
ASTSPSGYGNTIY | TRBJ1-3 | TRBV5-8
ASSKGASGELF | TRBJ2-2 | TRBV7-3
ASTSPRGYEQY | TRBJ2-7 | TRBV27
ASSERGGLDTQY | TRBJ2-3 | TRBV6-1
ASSPSSGTGRNGYT | TRBJ1-2 | TRBV18
ASSQSPGSLIQF | TRBJ2-1 | TRBV4-1
ASSLSRGSEQY | TRBJ2-7 | TRBV12-3/TRBV12-4
SVEAQGSNYGYT | TRBJ1-2 | TRBV29-1
ATRAQSNTEAF | TRBJ1-1 | TRBV10-3
SVLDRGNQPQH | TRBJ1-5 | TRBV29-1
SVGGEWGYT | TRBJ1-2 | TRBV29-1
ASSIDPTGSSYEQY | TRBJ2-7 | TRBV19
AWSDEHEQY | TRBJ2-7 | TRBV30
ASIRGGGTLNSPLH | TRBJ1-6 | TRBV28
ASSLKQGNYGYT | TRBJ1-2 | TRBV28
ASTEVGANQPQH | TRBJ1-5 | TRBV10-2
ASSRENTGELF | TRBJ2-2 | TRBV7-3
ASSRVQGEKLF | TRBJ1-4 | TRBV5-1
ASSERDRHSYNSPLH | TRBJ1-6 | TRBV6-1
ASSISTRGPRHTGELF | TRBJ2-2 | TRBV19
ASSFRQGADTQY | TRBJ2-3 | TRBV3-1/TRBV3-2
ASSSRQETQY | TRBJ2-5 | TRBV5-1
ASSLQGTDTQY | TRBJ2-3 | TRBV5-1
AISLTLQETQY | TRBJ2-5 | TRBV10-3
ASSSVPGAGQPQH | TRBJ1-5 | TRBV6-2/TRBV6-3
ASSAQTGGPGNTIY | TRBJ1-3 | TRBV7-6
ASSLGAGNTEAF | TRBJ1-1 | TRBV7-3
ASRQDYSNQPQH | TRBJ1-5 | TRBV2
ASSAQGFANEKLF | TRBJ1-4 | TRBV9
ASSQTAGQTYGYT | TRBJ1-2 | TRBV4-1
ASSWTQTGGGYT | TRBJ1-2 | TRBV5-8
ASTGGHGYT | TRBJ1-2 | TRBV19
ASRRLAGLADTQY | TRBJ2-3 | TRBV19
ASSFRTGENYGYT | TRBJ1-2 | TRBV27
ASSVVPGQGASEQY | TRBJ2-7 | TRBV9
ASSLQSRGRYNSPLH | TRBJ1-6 | TRBV27
ASSPGTPPVTDTQY | TRBJ2-3 | TRBV18
ASSLAAYSNQPQH | TRBJ1-5 | TRBV28
ASSQSTGIYTDTQY | TRBJ2-3 | TRBV11-3
ASGNRGSNQPQH | TRBJ1-5 | TRBV6-6
ASSVTGGSYEQY | TRBJ2-7 | TRBV3-1/TRBV3-2